Shown below are 30 T cell receptor beta chains from a single sample sequenced in a study of blood T cell repertoires in COVID-19. The repertoire was sequenced with immunoSEQ multiplex PCR; TCRdb's copy has only in-frame clones and lacks some. The sample carries some 400,000 clones, almost 90% recorded once. Material for sequencing was peripheral blood. The receptors shown here come from a man aged 18 to 29 with active or convalescent COVID-19.

The J gene is TRBJ2-1, the V gene TRBV6-2 or TRBV6-3; 10 bases line up with TRBD1. Germline CDR1 MNHEY, CDR2 SVGEGT. The J segment lost 3 bases and the V segment lost 0 bases, leaving 2 bases of the junction unmatched. This CDR3 contains 16 residues. The CDR3, as DNA: TGTGCCAGCAGTTACTCGTGGGACAGGGGCTACAATGAGCAGTTCTTC. Protein product: CASSYSWDRGYNEQFF.

The gene calls are TRBV19 and TRBJ2-1; TRBD2 might be the D (6 bases). The germline gives CDR1 LNHDA, CDR2 SQIVND (reference sequence). V was trimmed by 5 bases and J by 4 bases, leaving 18 bases between them. This CDR3 contains 16 residues. CDR3 coding DNA: TGTGCCAGTAGTCCCGAGCCCAGACTAGAATACAATGAGCAGTTCTTC. It codes for CASSPEPRLEYNEQFF.

CDR3 protein: CASSSDRQKNQPQHF. The CDR3 nucleotides are TGTGCCAGCAGCTCGGACAGGCAAAAAAATCAGCCCCAGCATTTT. The chain has TRBV7-9 and TRBJ1-5, with 7 bases that match TRBD1. Trimming at V came to 4 bases and at J to 4 bases, leaving 7 bases not matched to a gene. Germline CDR1 is SEHNR and CDR2 is FQNEAQ (reference sequence). CDR3 size: 15 residues.

The chain couples TRBV28 to TRBJ1-1; D not certain. V was cut by 5 bases and J by 7 bases, with 14 bases left in between. This CDR3 spans 13 amino acids. Per germline, CDR1 MDHEN and CDR2 SYDVKM. The CDR3 protein is CASSPRTAIEAFF. The CDR3 nucleotides read TGTGCCAGCAGTCCCAGAACAGCCATTGAAGCTTTCTTT.

V gene TRBV5-6 combines with J gene TRBJ1-6; no definite D call. This CDR3 is 15 amino acids long. The germline CDR1 and CDR2 sequences are SGHDT and YYEEEE. Between the trimmed V and J ends, which lost 2 bases and 5 bases, there was a span of 11 bases. The CDR3 DNA reads as TGTGCCAGCAGCTTTTCGGGGTTACATAATTCACCCCTCCACTTT. This encodes CASSFSGLHNSPLHF.

In its sample, this clone was seen a few times. The chain couples TRBV2 to TRBJ1-5, with D possibly TRBD1 on 5 matching bases. The ends were cut back, 6 bases at V and 4 bases at J, with 10 bases in the middle. CDR1 is SNHLY and CDR2 is FYNNEI in the germline V gene. This CDR3 is built from 13 residues. DNA for the CDR3: TGTGCCAGCAGAAACAGGAATAATCAGCCCCAGCATTTT. It yields the protein CASRNRNNQPQHF.

This sequence joins TRBV4-1 and TRBJ1-2; 8 bases agree with TRBD1. The germline CDR1 and CDR2 sequences are MGHRA and YSYEKL. This CDR3 has 17 amino acids. Trimming removed 0 bases from V and 6 bases from J; junction bases left unmatched: 12. The CDR3 region is CASSQEGTRGPSHGYTF. The CDR3 coding sequence is TGCGCCAGCAGCCAAGAAGGAACCAGGGGGCCCTCCCATGGCTACACCTTC.

The V gene is TRBV7-2, the J gene TRBJ2-7; D is uncertain. Germline CDR1 reads SGHTA; CDR2 reads FQGNSA. Trimming shortened V by 1 base and J by 3 bases, and 13 bases separated the two germline ends. This CDR3 spans 15 amino acids. CDR3 nucleotides: TGTGCCAGCAGCTTAGTTGTCCTCGGAGTCTACGAGCAGTACTTC. Its translation: CASSLVVLGVYEQYF.

V and J are TRBV24-1 and TRBJ2-1; 13 positions match TRBD2. V lost 4 bases to trimming and J lost 4 bases; unmatched junction nucleotides: 9. The germline V gene encodes CDR1 KGHDR and CDR2 SFDVKD. The CDR3 has 18 residues. The DNA for the CDR3 is TGTGCCACCAGTGACCCTGGACTAGCGGGAGCCAAATACAATGAGCAGTTCTTC. Its protein product is CATSDPGLAGAKYNEQFF.

The chain joins TRBV10-2 to TRBJ2-3; 8 bases fit TRBD2. Trimming at V came to 6 bases and at J to 0 bases, leaving 17 bases not matched to a gene. CDR3 length: 19 amino acids. Looked up from germline, CDR1 is WSHSY and CDR2 is SAAADI. The CDR3: CASSRVVVAGRSSTDTQYF. In nucleotides, the CDR3 is TGCGCCAGCAGCCGGGTCGTGGTAGCGGGGAGGTCTAGCACAGATACGCAGTATTTT.

The V and J genes are TRBV28 and TRBJ1-1; D is undetermined. The CDR3 consists of 13 residues. Germline V lookup: CDR1 MDHEN, CDR2 SYDVKM. Trimming removed 2 bases from V and 5 bases from J, with 9 bases in between. In DNA, the CDR3 is TGTGCCAGCAGTTTACCCGATCGGACTGAAGCTTTCTTT. Its protein product is CASSLPDRTEAFF.

The chain carries TRBV5-4 and TRBJ2-1, with D possibly matching TRBD2 (6 bases). The CDR3 contains 15 residues. From germline, CDR1 is SGHNT and CDR2 YYREEE (reference sequence). The V and J ends lost 1 base and 9 bases respectively, with 17 bases between them. The CDR3 DNA is TGTGCCAGCAGCTTGCCTTTAGCGGACCTGGGTGAGCAGTTCTTC. Amino acids: CASSLPLADLGEQFF.

The rearrangement joins TRBV7-8 to TRBJ1-2, with D hard to call. In germline, CDR1 is SGHVS, CDR2 FQNEAQ. The CDR3 sequence is 15 residues long. The V gene lost 2 bases and the J gene lost 0 bases, with 10 bases spanning the gap. The CDR3 DNA sequence: TGTGCCAGCAGCTTATGGCGGGGAACTAACTATGGCTACACCTTC. This codes for CASSLWRGTNYGYTF.

The chain joins TRBV29-1 to TRBJ2-7; TRBD1 matches 8 bases. The V gene's germline CDR1 is SQVTM and CDR2 ANQGSEA. Trimming at V came to 1 base and at J to 3 bases, leaving 2 bases not matched to a gene. There are 13 residues in the CDR3. The CDR3: CSVEGTGHYEQYF. Written as DNA, the CDR3 is TGCAGCGTTGAAGGGACAGGGCACTACGAGCAGTACTTC.

The chain combines TRBV7-6 with TRBJ1-5; D remains unclear. Germline lookup yields CDR1 SGHVS and CDR2 FNYEAQ. Trimming stripped 1 base from V and 4 bases from J, with 11 bases between. This CDR3 has 15 amino acids. CDR3 region: CASSLEERPNQPQHF. CDR3 in DNA: TGTGCCAGCAGCTTAGAAGAGCGGCCGAATCAGCCCCAGCATTTT.

The rearrangement links TRBV19 to TRBJ1-2, with D hard to call. The germline V gene encodes CDR1 LNHDA and CDR2 SQIVND (reference sequence). The CDR3 contains 13 residues. Trimming took 7 bases from V and 3 from J, leaving 12 bases between them. CDR3 sequence: CASTSRGDYGYTF. In DNA, the CDR3 is TGTGCCAGTACCTCACGGGGTGACTATGGCTACACCTTC.

The V gene is TRBV28, the J gene TRBJ1-5, with no clear D. The length of the CDR3 is 12 residues. Germline V CDR1 and CDR2: MDHEN, SYDVKM. V was clipped by 7 bases and J by 2 bases, with 6 bases between them. The CDR3 sequence: CASTGGNQPQHF. The DNA for the CDR3 is TGTGCCAGCACCGGAGGCAATCAGCCCCAGCATTTT.

The rearrangement joins TRBV3-1 (or the pseudogene TRBV3-2) to TRBJ1-5; 7 bases match TRBD1. The V segment lost 4 bases and the J segment 5 bases; nucleotides outside the gene matches: 8. CDR1 LGHDT and CDR2 YNNKEL come from the germline V gene (reference sequence). The CDR3 has 15 residues. CDR3 bases: TGTGCCAGCAGCCCAGGGGGAAGGCGGGATCAGCCCCAGCATTTT. Translating it yields CASSPGGRRDQPQHF.

The chain employs TRBV28 and TRBJ1-5, with TRBD1 matching 8 bases. The CDR3 has 15 residues. V trimming: 3 bases; J trimming: 9 bases; junction bases outside the gene matches: 10. CDR1 and CDR2 from the germline V gene are MDHEN and SYDVKM. In DNA form, the CDR3 reads TGTGCCAGCAGTTTTATGGACAGGGACGCCTCGCCCCAGCATTTT. It translates to CASSFMDRDASPQHF.

V gene TRBV29-1 combines with J gene TRBJ1-1; D remains unclear. V dropped 5 bases and J dropped 2 bases, with 24 bases sitting between them. This CDR3 contains 17 residues. Germline lookup yields CDR1 SQVTM and CDR2 ANQGSEA. The CDR3: CSVIPAGGKILNTEAFF. The CDR3 DNA reads as TGCAGCGTTATCCCGGCGGGAGGGAAGATCCTAAACACTGAAGCTTTCTTT.

The chain carries TRBV24-1 and TRBJ1-4; 12 nucleotides match TRBD1. CDR1 and CDR2 (germline): KGHDR, SFDVKD. The CDR3 is 19 amino acids. V was clipped by 5 bases and J by 0 bases; unmatched bases: 9. CDR3: CATSASRGQGAATNEKLFF. CDR3 nucleotides: TGTGCCACCAGTGCCTCGAGGGGACAGGGGGCTGCAACTAATGAAAAACTGTTTTTT.

The rearrangement links TRBV28 to TRBJ1-1; D ambiguous. The CDR3 consists of 14 residues. Germline V CDR1 and CDR2: MDHEN, SYDVKM. Trimming pared 5 bases from V and 1 base from J, leaving 11 bases between. DNA for the CDR3: TGTGCCAGCAGTCGACCCCGGGGGAACACTGAAGCTTTCTTT. Encoded protein: CASSRPRGNTEAFF.

This sequence joins TRBV9 and TRBJ1-1, with D possibly being TRBD1 (6 bases). Trimming took off 4 bases at V and 4 bases at J, with 17 bases between the two ends. The CDR3 extends over 15 amino acids. Per germline, CDR1 SGDLS and CDR2 YYNGEE. DNA of the CDR3: TGTGCCAGCAGCCGAAATCAGGGGCCGGGCACTGAAGCTTTCTTT. The encoded protein is CASSRNQGPGTEAFF.

This clone was recorded a few times. The CDR3, as DNA: TGTGCCACCAGTGATTTGGCAGGGGGACGCTACGAGCAGTACTTC. It translates to CATSDLAGGRYEQYF. The rearrangement links TRBV24-1 to TRBJ2-7, with 7 bases lining up with TRBD1. The V gene's germline CDR1 is KGHDR and CDR2 SFDVKD. V lost 0 bases and J lost 3; bases outside the gene matches: 4. The CDR3 sequence is 15 residues long.

The gene calls are TRBV7-8 and TRBJ1-5; D is perhaps TRBD1 (5 bases). Deletions cut 8 bases from V and 4 bases from J, with 9 bases between. The germline V gene has CDR1 SGHVS and CDR2 FQNEAQ. This CDR3 is built from 12 residues. This CDR3 is CASGGGNQPQHF. The DNA of the CDR3 is TGTGCCAGCGGGGGGGGAAATCAGCCCCAGCATTTT.

Turning to this clone: This specimen includes other DNA sequences encoding the same CDR3. This chain uses TRBV20-1 with TRBJ2-7; TRBD1 is a possible D gene (5 bases). The V end was cut by 7 bases, the J end by 1 base, with 8 bases between. Germline CDR1 reads DFQATT; CDR2 reads SNEGSKA (reference sequence). CDR3 length: 11 amino acids. CDR3 residues: CSGQISYEQYF. CDR3 in DNA: TGCAGTGGACAGATTTCCTACGAGCAGTACTTC.

The chain couples TRBV19 to TRBJ2-2, with D tentatively TRBD2 (6 bases). This CDR3 is 13 amino acids long. Germline loops: CDR1 LNHDA, CDR2 SQIVND (reference sequence). V shed 5 bases and J shed 6 bases, with 10 bases lying between them. The CDR3 coding sequence is TGTGCCAGTAGTTGGGGGGTCCCCGGGGAGCTGTTTTTT. Protein: CASSWGVPGELFF. The complete variable domain, with remaining parts taken from reference TRBV19 and TRBJ2-2, reads DGGITQSPKYLFRKEGQNVTLSCEQNLNHDAMYWYRQDPGQGLRLIYYSQIVNDFQKGDIAEGYSVSREKKESFPLTVTSAQKNPTAFYLCASSWGVPGELFFGEGSRLTVL.

The J gene is TRBJ2-2, the V gene TRBV18, with a tentative D call TRBD2 (5 bases). Deletions cut 3 bases from V and 7 bases from J, with 12 bases between. The CDR3 contains 14 residues. Germline assignment: CDR1 KGHSH and CDR2 LQKENI. In nucleotides, the CDR3 is TGTGCCAGCTCACCCGACGCGGGTTTCGGGGAGCTGTTTTTT. It translates to CASSPDAGFGELFF.

The CDR3 loop is CASSQDPRGLGEKLFF. For the CDR3, the DNA is TGCGCCAGCAGCCAAGACCCCAGGGGGCTCGGTGAAAAACTGTTTTTT. The chain employs TRBV4-3 and TRBJ1-4; 8 nucleotides match TRBD1. Germline CDR1 reads LGHNA; CDR2 reads YSLEER. CDR3 length: 16 residues. Trimming took 0 bases from V and 7 from J; bases not matched to a gene: 7.

J is TRBJ2-2 and V is TRBV5-1; 10 bases are a match to TRBD2. V was pared by 2 bases and J by 1 base, with 5 bases of the junction left unmatched. The CDR3 length is 17 residues. Germline assignment: CDR1 SGHRS and CDR2 YFSETQ. The CDR3 reads CASSFRLAGENTGELFF. DNA for the CDR3: TGCGCCAGCAGCTTCCGACTAGCGGGTGAGAACACCGGGGAGCTGTTTTTT.